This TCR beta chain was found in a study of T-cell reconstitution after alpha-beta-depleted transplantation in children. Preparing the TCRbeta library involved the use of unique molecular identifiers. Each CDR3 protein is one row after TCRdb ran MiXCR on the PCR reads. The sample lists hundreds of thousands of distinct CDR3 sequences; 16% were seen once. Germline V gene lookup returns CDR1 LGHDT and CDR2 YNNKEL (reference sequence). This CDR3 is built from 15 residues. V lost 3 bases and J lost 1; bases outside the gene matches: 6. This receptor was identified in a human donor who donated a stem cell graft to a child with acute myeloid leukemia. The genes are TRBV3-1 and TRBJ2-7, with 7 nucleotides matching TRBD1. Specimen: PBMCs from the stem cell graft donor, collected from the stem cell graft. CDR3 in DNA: TGTGCCAGCAGCCAGTTCCCGGGACAGTCCTACGAGCAGTACTTC. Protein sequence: CASSQFPGQSYEQYF.